The TCR beta chain under discussion was sequenced for a study of cytomegalovirus exposure and HLA in healthy donors. The donors, nominally healthy at sampling, likely had unrecorded immune exposures. V shed 6 bases and J 0 bases; nucleotides not matched to a gene: 7. This CDR3 is 16 amino acids long. The germline V gene encodes CDR1 ENHRY and CDR2 SYGVKD. Both 60 Vbeta primers and 13 Jbeta primers went into the PCR. Only in-frame clones appear in the TCRdb table, and some are missing; sequencing was by immunoSEQ multiplex PCR. The sample comprises about 180,000 clones, roughly 85% of which are singletons, and under 0.75% rests with the top ten.

This chain uses TRBV10-3 with TRBJ2-2, with 7 positions matching TRBD2. The origin of this receptor is a woman between 35 and 50 years old in good health and CMV-seronegative. The sample taken for sequencing was PBMCs. CDR3 in amino acids: CAIRSSGGSNTGELFF. CDR3 nucleotides: TGTGCCATCAGGTCTAGCGGAGGTTCGAACACCGGGGAGCTGTTTTTT.